This T cell receptor (beta chain) was captured in a study of T cell repertoires in cytomegalovirus infection. The V end lost 5 bases, the J end lost 8 bases, and 10 bases lay between the germline ends. The CDR3 totals 12 residues. General study points: Pooled public TCR beta family frequency picked out CMV carriers with the relevant HLA.

Each CDR3 protein is one row after TCRdb ran MiXCR on the reads. The sample has about 69,000 distinct CDR3 sequences, approximately 30% seen once. Concerning this clonotype itself: Its target is unknown.

Source: CD8+ T cells from cultured PBMCs, taken from culture after CMV antigen stimulation. This clonotype was obtained from a human donor in good health (CMV status not recorded). Some clones in this sample may be carry-over from other donors' samples. V and J are TRBV12-3 or TRBV12-4 and TRBJ2-1, with no clear D. The CDR3 DNA reads TGTGCCAGCAGTCCTTTAAGGGATGAGCAGTTCTTC. It specifies CASSPLRDEQFF.